The next 21 T cell receptor beta chains were all read from a single sample in a study of T cells in Graves' hyperthyroidism and ophthalmopathy. Amplification yielded TCR beta CDR3 regions, with RNA transcripts as the source. The HTBI primer set was used in a first-round RT-PCR of the TCR CDR3. TCRdb reprocessed the multiplex PCR reads with MiXCR, giving one entry per CDR3 protein. The sample gives fewer than 350,000 distinct CDR3 sequences, roughly 15% of which show up once; around 7.9% is in the top ten. Specimen: blood. The receptors stem from a woman aged 30 to 39 with Graves' hyperthyroidism that later progressed to Graves' ophthalmopathy.

To note about this clonotype: With a much larger clone just one base away, this may be a read error. This rearrangement joins TRBV20-1 to TRBJ2-1; D possibly uses TRBD1 or TRBD2 (5 bases each). Germline V gene sequence: CDR1 DFQATT, CDR2 SNEGSKA (reference sequence). This CDR3 spans 15 amino acids. The CDR3 sequence: CSVRASGTSYNEQFF. The CDR3 DNA follows: TGCAGTGTTAGAGCGTCAGGGACCTCCTACAATGAGCAGTTCTTC.

The chain employs TRBV9 and TRBJ2-1, with TRBD1 matching 7 bases. CDR1 is SGDLS, CDR2 YYNGEE, per germline. V dropped 3 bases and J dropped 4; count of bases not matched to a gene: 7. The CDR3 runs to 15 residues. CDR3 sequence: CASSDAGTEYNEQFF. CDR3 in DNA: TGTGCCAGCAGCGACGCCGGGACAGAGTACAATGAGCAGTTCTTC.

For this clonotype: A much larger clone sits a single nucleotide away, making a read error possible. This sequence joins TRBV6-1 and TRBJ1-3, with TRBD1 as a possible D gene (5 bases). Germline V gene data show CDR1 as MNHNS and CDR2 as SASEGT. This CDR3 comprises 15 residues. In nucleotides, the CDR3 is TGTGCCAGCACATTGACAGCTCCCTCTGGAAACACCGTATATTTT. Translated: CASTLTAPSGNTVYF.

This clonotype was seen many times. This chain uses TRBV20-1 with TRBJ2-1; no reliable D call. The V and J ends lost 3 bases and 5 bases respectively, with 14 bases between them. The CDR3 totals 14 residues. Germline CDR1 DFQATT, CDR2 SNEGSKA (reference sequence). CDR3 loop: CSASNETVNNEQFF. The CDR3, as DNA: TGCAGTGCTAGTAACGAGACCGTAAACAATGAGCAGTTCTTC.

This clonotype was detected many times. The V gene is TRBV19, the J gene TRBJ2-5; perhaps D is TRBD1 or TRBD2 (7 bases each). V was trimmed by 8 bases and J by 2 bases, leaving 12 bases between them. Germline V lookup: CDR1 LNHDA, CDR2 SQIVND (reference sequence). This CDR3 is 13 amino acids long. The DNA for the CDR3 is TGTGCCAGTGGGGAGGGGGCGCAAGAGACCCAGTACTTC. Translated, it gives CASGEGAQETQYF. Using reference TRBV19 and TRBJ2-5 for the parts outside the CDR3, the full variable domain is DGGITQSPKYLFRKEGQNVTLSCEQNLNHDAMYWYRQDPGQGLRLIYYSQIVNDFQKGDIAEGYSVSREKKESFPLTVTSAQKNPTAFYLCASGEGAQETQYFGPGTRLLVL.

The V gene is TRBV6-2 or TRBV6-3, the J gene TRBJ1-1; weak D call: TRBD1 (5 bases). CDR1 and CDR2 (germline): MNHEY, SVGEGT. This CDR3 is built from 15 residues. V dropped 6 bases and J dropped 1 base, with 15 bases sitting between them. In DNA form, the CDR3 reads TGTGCCAGCAGCGCCCCAATTGGACAGAACACTGAAGCTTTCTTT. Its protein is CASSAPIGQNTEAFF.

This clonotype was recorded many times. This sequence joins TRBV9 and TRBJ1-1; no definite D call. The CDR3 loop spans 14 amino acids. V lost 3 bases and J 3 bases, leaving 12 bases between the germline ends. Germline values: CDR1 SGDLS, CDR2 YYNGEE. Written as DNA, the CDR3 is TGTGCCAGCAGCGGGCCAGACGGATACACTGAAGCTTTCTTT. Translation: CASSGPDGYTEAFF. The variable domain in full, with the rest retrieved from reference TRBV9 and TRBJ1-1, is DSGVTQTPKHLITATGQRVTLRCSPRSGDLSVYWYQQSLDQGLQFLIQYYNGEERAKGNILERFSAQQFPDLHSELNLSSLELGDSALYFCASSGPDGYTEAFFGQGTRLTVV.

This clonotype was seen a few times. At one boundary the junction diverges from the germline segment, which might be a read error. This chain joins TRBV20-1 and TRBJ2-1; 8 nucleotides agree with TRBD2. CDR3 length: 15 residues. Germline CDR1 DFQATT, CDR2 SNEGSKA (reference sequence). CDR3 in amino acids: CSARELAESYNGQFF. CDR3 DNA sequence: TGCAGTGCTAGAGAACTAGCGGAGTCCTACAATGGGCAGTTCTTC.

There are many counts of this clonotype. The chain links TRBV20-1 to TRBJ1-6; D gene uncertain. Germline lookup yields CDR1 DFQATT and CDR2 SNEGSKA (reference sequence). V was cut by 1 base and J by 11 bases, with 18 bases left in between. This CDR3 comprises 15 residues. DNA for the CDR3: TGCAGTGCTAGAGCGGGAGGGTTGGATTTAACACCCCTCCACTTT. Translating it yields CSARAGGLDLTPLHF.

This clonotype was seen ten or more times. The V and J genes are TRBV28 and TRBJ2-1; D not resolved. CDR3 length equals 15 residues. With 6 bases removed from V and 0 bases from J, the gap between germline ends came to 12 bases. Germline V lookup: CDR1 MDHEN, CDR2 SYDVKM. In nucleotides, the CDR3 is TGTGCCAGCAGCCGACGGTGGAGCTCCTACAATGAGCAGTTCTTC. It encodes CASSRRWSSYNEQFF. The variable domain in full, with the rest retrieved from reference TRBV28 and TRBJ2-1, is DVKVTQSSRYLVKRTGEKVFLECVQDMDHENMFWYRQDPGLGLRLIYFSYDVKMKEKGDIPEGYSVSREKKERFSLILESASTNQTSMYLCASSRRWSSYNEQFFGPGTRLTVL.

This clonotype occurred many times. The J gene is TRBJ1-4, the V gene TRBV20-1, with D possibly matching TRBD1 (5 bases). V lost 5 bases and J lost 4, with 11 bases in between. The CDR3 has 13 amino acids. The germline CDR1 and CDR2 sequences are DFQATT and SNEGSKA (reference sequence). CDR3 DNA sequence: TGCAGTGCTTATTCTCAGGGTAATGAAAAACTGTTTTTT. Its translation: CSAYSQGNEKLFF.

V usage is TRBV30 and J usage is TRBJ1-6, with a possible D match to TRBD1 (5 bases). The V gene's germline CDR1 is GTSNPN and CDR2 SVGIG (reference sequence). V lost 0 bases and J lost 7, with 10 bases in between. The CDR3 extends over 14 amino acids. CDR3 coding DNA: TGTGCCTGGAGTGTGGGGGTGAGGAATTCACCCCTCCACTTT. Translated: CAWSVGVRNSPLHF.

The chain recombines TRBV30 with TRBJ1-5; 10 bases agree with TRBD1. The CDR3 has 16 amino acids. V shed 5 bases and J 0 bases; nucleotides not matched to a gene: 7. Germline V gives CDR1 GTSNPN, CDR2 SVGIG (reference sequence). CDR3 amino acids: CAWSGTGAISNQPQHF. DNA for the CDR3: TGTGCCTGGTCCGGGACAGGGGCGATTAGCAATCAGCCCCAGCATTTT.

This clonotype was observed at least ten times. The J gene is TRBJ2-3, the V gene TRBV9, with D perhaps matching TRBD2 (5 bases). CDR1 and CDR2 from the germline V gene are SGDLS and YYNGEE. Trimming cost V 2 bases and J 0 bases, with 10 bases left between them. The CDR3 contains 15 residues. In nucleotides, the CDR3 is TGTGCCAGCAGCGTGGGAGCGAGAAGCACAGATACGCAGTATTTT. This gives the protein CASSVGARSTDTQYF.

The table lists this clonotype with many counts. The V call is TRBV28, the J call TRBJ2-2; 8 nucleotides agree with TRBD1. The CDR3 extends over 17 amino acids. V lost 5 bases, J lost 4 bases, and 12 bases stayed unmatched. The germline V gene encodes CDR1 MDHEN and CDR2 SYDVKM. CDR3 coding DNA: TGTGCCAGCAGTGGCACCCGGACAGGGACCTTCACCGGGGAGCTGTTTTTT. This codes for CASSGTRTGTFTGELFF.

There are many counts of this clonotype. This chain joins TRBV28 and TRBJ2-1, with D perhaps being TRBD1 or TRBD2 (5 bases each). This CDR3 is 16 amino acids long. The V gene's germline CDR1 is MDHEN and CDR2 SYDVKM. Trimming cost V 2 bases and J 0 bases, with 11 bases left between them. CDR3 nucleotides: TGTGCCAGCAGTTTAGGGGGACGCAGCTCCTACAATGAGCAGTTCTTC. Its translation: CASSLGGRSSYNEQFF. Looking up the rest from reference TRBV28 and TRBJ2-1 gives the full variable domain: DVKVTQSSRYLVKRTGEKVFLECVQDMDHENMFWYRQDPGLGLRLIYFSYDVKMKEKGDIPEGYSVSREKKERFSLILESASTNQTSMYLCASSLGGRSSYNEQFFGPGTRLTVL.

Many counts were recorded for this clonotype. J is TRBJ2-7 and V is TRBV7-9, with 8 bases that match TRBD2. The V gene's germline CDR1 is SEHNR and CDR2 FQNEAQ (reference sequence). Unmatched junction bases numbered 6, after V lost 2 bases and J lost 0 bases. The CDR3 contains 16 residues. CDR3 loop: CASSLTSGLDSYEQYF. CDR3 DNA sequence: TGTGCCAGCAGCTTAACTTCGGGACTAGACTCCTACGAGCAGTACTTC.

This clonotype was seen many times. The chain couples TRBV30 to TRBJ2-3; D gene unclear. The V gene's germline CDR1 is GTSNPN and CDR2 SVGIG (reference sequence). The CDR3 sequence is 17 residues long. With 2 bases removed from V and 2 bases from J, the gap between germline ends came to 20 bases. The CDR3 sequence is CAWSSTSTGLVTDTQYF. As DNA, the CDR3 is TGTGCCTGGAGTTCTACCTCGACCGGCCTGGTCACAGATACGCAGTATTTT.

V is TRBV28 and J is TRBJ1-1, with D possibly TRBD1 on 5 matching bases. Trimming left V 2 bases short and J 4 bases short, with 11 bases between. The length of the CDR3 is 14 residues. Germline lookup yields CDR1 MDHEN and CDR2 SYDVKM. The CDR3 DNA reads TGTGCCAGCAGTTTAAGGGGCCAGAGCACTGAAGCTTTCTTT. It is translated as CASSLRGQSTEAFF.

The sample holds many counts of this clonotype. The chain links TRBV6-2 or TRBV6-3 to TRBJ1-1; D is undetermined. In germline, CDR1 is MNHEY, CDR2 SVGEGT. The CDR3 runs 13 residues. V dropped 3 bases and J dropped 8 bases, with 13 bases sitting between them. The CDR3, as DNA: TGTGCCAGCAGTTATCACCGGGCCGTGGAAGCTTTCTTT. Translating it yields CASSYHRAVEAFF.

This clonotype was counted only a few times. This may arise from a read error, as a much more abundant clone is one base away. The V and J genes are TRBV7-2 and TRBJ2-3; 14 bases map to TRBD2. This CDR3 is built from 17 residues. The ends lost 5 bases at V and 4 bases at J; junction bases unmatched: 8. Germline CDR1 is SGHTA and CDR2 is FQGNSA. The DNA of the CDR3 is TGTGCCAGCAGCCCCCCCGGACTAGCGGGAGGAGCAGATACGCAGTATTTT. Amino acid sequence: CASSPPGLAGGADTQYF. Full variable domain (missing parts from reference TRBV7-2 and TRBJ2-3): GAGVSQSPSNKVTEKGKDVELRCDPISGHTALYWYRQSLGQGLEFLIYFQGNSAPDKSGLPSDRFSAERTGGSVSTLTIQRTQQEDSAVYLCASSPPGLAGGADTQYFGPGTRLTVL.